Following are 27 T cell receptor beta chains from one sample sequenced in a study of Graves' ophthalmopathy and Graves' hyperthyroidism. The sequenced template was RNA, covering the TCR beta CDR3 region. RT-PCR with HTBI primers came first, then second-round multiplex PCR. TCRdb used MiXCR to reprocess the multiplex PCR reads, holding one entry per CDR3 protein. The sample includes approximately 210,000 distinct CDR3 sequences, approximately 29% of them seen just once. Sequenced sample: peripheral blood. The source of these receptors is a man aged 50 to 60 with Graves' ophthalmopathy.

Many counts were recorded for this clonotype. The CDR3 bases are TGTGCCAGCAGTTACGCGGAGACAGATACGCAGTATTTT. Its protein product is CASSYAETDTQYF. The chain couples TRBV6-2 or TRBV6-3 to TRBJ2-3, with D uncertain. Trimming pared 2 bases from V and 3 bases from J, leaving 6 bases between. The CDR3 is 13 residues long. Germline V gene sequence: CDR1 MNHEY, CDR2 SVGEGT.

CDR3 DNA: TGTGCCAGCAGTGACCCTCGAGGGGGGGAGAGCTCCTACGAGCAGTACTTC. This encodes CASSDPRGGESSYEQYF. The chain joins TRBV6-4 to TRBJ2-7, with D perhaps TRBD2 (7 bases). The CDR3 is 17 amino acids. CDR1 is MRHNA and CDR2 is SNTAGT in the germline V gene. The V and J ends lost 2 bases and 0 bases respectively, with 17 bases between them.

This clonotype showed up many times. DNA for the CDR3: TGTGCCAGCAGCCTATTAGGACAGACCTACGAGCAGTACTTC. Its protein is CASSLLGQTYEQYF. The genes are TRBV7-9 and TRBJ2-7, with D tentatively TRBD1 (6 bases). V was cut by 5 bases and J by 2 bases, with 13 bases left in between. Germline V gene data show CDR1 as SEHNR and CDR2 as FQNEAQ (reference sequence). The CDR3 is 14 residues long.

This clonotype was seen a handful of times. The chain links TRBV6-1 to TRBJ2-7; 10 bases line up with TRBD2. Trimming cost V 6 bases and J 6 bases; bases outside gene matches: 8. The length of the CDR3 is 14 residues. Germline lookup yields CDR1 MNHNS and CDR2 SASEGT. The CDR3 DNA reads as TGTGCCAGCAGAGATCTAGCGGGGGCCCTCGAGCAGTACTTC. Translation gives CASRDLAGALEQYF.

Many counts were recorded for this clonotype. This chain connects TRBV29-1 to TRBJ2-5, with 7 bases lining up with TRBD2. CDR3 length: 13 amino acids. J was trimmed by 1 base and V by 3 bases; bases with no gene match: 2. CDR1 and CDR2 from the germline V gene are SQVTM and ANQGSEA. CDR3 DNA sequence: TGCAGCGTTGACAGGGAGGGCCAAGAGACCCAGTACTTC. Residues: CSVDREGQETQYF.

The V call is TRBV7-2, the J call TRBJ1-2, with D maybe TRBD1 (5 bases). CDR3 size: 15 residues. Germline V gives CDR1 SGHTA, CDR2 FQGNSA. V was pared by 1 base and J by 4 bases, with 13 bases between. The CDR3 here is CASSLGGRNVYGYTF. For the CDR3, the DNA is TGTGCCAGCAGCTTAGGGGGACGGAATGTCTATGGCTACACCTTC.

In this sample, this clonotype turned up many times. The chain links TRBV7-9 to TRBJ2-4, with D perhaps TRBD2 (6 bases). The length of the CDR3 is 15 residues. Germline CDR1 is SEHNR and CDR2 is FQNEAQ (reference sequence). V lost 2 bases, J lost 7 bases, and 15 bases lay in between. CDR3 sequence reads: CASSLQGLGGNIQYF. The CDR3 DNA reads as TGTGCCAGCAGCTTACAGGGCCTAGGAGGGAACATTCAGTACTTC.

This clonotype occurred many times. V and J are TRBV28 and TRBJ1-5; unclear D gene. Germline V gives CDR1 MDHEN, CDR2 SYDVKM. The CDR3 runs 15 residues. V lost 1 base and J lost 2, with 9 bases in between. The CDR3 nucleotides read TGTGCCAGCAGTTTATTTGCTGAGGGCAATCAGCCCCAGCATTTT. It specifies CASSLFAEGNQPQHF.

This clonotype was observed at least ten times. The chain couples TRBV5-1 to TRBJ2-2, with 11 bases matching TRBD2. The CDR3 runs to 16 residues. V lost 2 bases to trimming and J lost 5 bases; unmatched junction nucleotides: 5. Germline V gene data show CDR1 as SGHRS and CDR2 as YFSETQ. CDR3 nucleotides: TGCGCCAGCAGCTTACTAGCGGGAGTCGAGACCGGGGAGCTGTTTTTT. This sequence encodes CASSLLAGVETGELFF.

The CDR3 here is CASSLWWTSGGQETQYF. The DNA of the CDR3 is TGTGCCAGCAGCTTGTGGTGGACTAGCGGGGGCCAAGAGACCCAGTACTTC. The J gene is TRBJ2-5, the V gene TRBV5-5; 13 nucleotides align to TRBD2. V trimming: 1 base; J trimming: 1 base; junction bases outside the gene matches: 4. The CDR3 is 17 amino acids. Germline V lookup: CDR1 SGHKS, CDR2 YYEKEE (reference sequence).

This clonotype was recorded at least ten times. The chain uses TRBV9 and TRBJ2-7; TRBD1 aligns across 8 bases. Germline V gives CDR1 SGDLS, CDR2 YYNGEE. The CDR3 length is 15 residues. Trimming cost V 4 bases and J 2 bases; bases outside gene matches: 8. CDR3 nucleotide sequence: TGTGCCAGCAGCCCCTCGACAGGGGTTACCTACGAGCAGTACTTC. It translates to CASSPSTGVTYEQYF.

This chain joins TRBV28 and TRBJ2-5; no clear D gene. V was shortened by 5 bases and J by 9 bases, with 19 bases between the two germline ends. This CDR3 has 14 residues. Germline V gene data show CDR1 as MDHEN and CDR2 as SYDVKM. The CDR3 DNA sequence: TGTGCCAGCAGTCAAGAGCGACCACCGTGGGCCCAGTACTTC. This gives the protein CASSQERPPWAQYF.

V usage is TRBV5-6 and J usage is TRBJ2-5, with D perhaps assigned TRBD1 or TRBD2 (6 bases each). CDR3 length equals 13 residues. V was clipped by 4 bases and J by 4 bases, with 11 bases between them. Germline V gene sequence: CDR1 SGHDT, CDR2 YYEEEE. CDR3 nucleotide sequence: TGTGCCAGCAGCCGTCCGGGGGCAGAGACCCAGTACTTC. This codes for CASSRPGAETQYF.

This clonotype was observed many times. The chain has TRBV7-2 and TRBJ2-7, with D hard to call. Trimming took 6 bases from V and 1 from J, leaving 10 bases between them. Germline V gene data show CDR1 as SGHTA and CDR2 as FQGNSA. The CDR3 runs to 13 residues. DNA for the CDR3: TGTGCCAGCAGTTATGGCCAATCCTACGAGCAGTACTTC. The encoded protein is CASSYGQSYEQYF.

Many counts were recorded for this clonotype. The chain has TRBV7-6 and TRBJ1-1, with D possibly matching TRBD1 (6 bases). Germline-derived CDR1 and CDR2 are SGHVS and FNYEAQ. The CDR3 consists of 13 residues. V gave up 3 bases and J gave up 4 bases, with 9 bases separating them. CDR3 DNA sequence: TGTGCCAGCAGCTTTCCACAGGGCACTGAAGCTTTCTTT. Residues: CASSFPQGTEAFF.

This chain links TRBV12-3 or TRBV12-4 with TRBJ2-7; a possible D gene is TRBD2 (5 bases). Trimming removed 6 bases at V and 6 bases at J, with 15 bases between. The CDR3 totals 13 residues. In nucleotides, the CDR3 is TGTGCCAGCAGCCCACGGGCGGGTAGCGAGCAGTACTTC. It codes for CASSPRAGSEQYF.

The table lists this clonotype with many counts. The V and J genes are TRBV3-1 and TRBJ2-2; possible D gene TRBD2, 5 bases. CDR1 is LGHDT, CDR2 YNNKEL, per germline (reference sequence). V was cut by 0 bases and J by 6 bases, with 11 bases left in between. CDR3 length: 15 residues. As DNA, the CDR3 is TGTGCCAGCAGCCAAGAGACTATAACGCCCGGGGAGCTGTTTTTT. This sequence encodes CASSQETITPGELFF. Full variable domain (remainder filled in from reference TRBV3-1 and TRBJ2-2): DTAVSQTPKYLVTQMGNDKSIKCEQNLGHDTMYWYKQDSKKFLKIMFSYNNKELIINETVPNRFSPKSPDKAHLNLHINSLELGDSAVYFCASSQETITPGELFFGEGSRLTVL.

The sample holds many counts of this clonotype. The chain has TRBV13 and TRBJ2-5, with 10 bases identical to TRBD1. This CDR3 region has 18 residues. The J segment lost 5 bases and the V segment lost 2 bases, leaving 14 bases of the junction unmatched. Germline lookup yields CDR1 PRHDT and CDR2 FYEKMQ (reference sequence). CDR3 in DNA: TGTGCCAGCAGCTTACGGGACAGGGGTTTGCATATTCCGGAGACCCAGTACTTC. Its protein product is CASSLRDRGLHIPETQYF.

The V and J genes are TRBV7-8 and TRBJ2-4; TRBD2 is a possible D gene (5 bases). The V gene's germline CDR1 is SGHVS and CDR2 FQNEAQ. V lost 4 bases and J lost 2, with 18 bases in between. The CDR3 is made up of 17 amino acids. CDR3 sequence reads: CASSSTGIGRSKNIQYF. The DNA of the CDR3 is TGTGCCAGCAGCTCGACCGGGATCGGGCGGTCCAAAAACATTCAGTACTTC.

This clonotype was recorded at least ten times. CDR3 sequence (DNA): TGTGCCAGCACCCCTGCCCAGCCTCGACCAGGGGAGCAGTACTTC. This encodes CASTPAQPRPGEQYF. The rearrangement joins TRBV2 to TRBJ2-7; weak D call: TRBD1 (5 bases). CDR3 length equals 15 residues. Per germline, CDR1 SNHLY and CDR2 FYNNEI. V was cut by 7 bases and J by 7 bases, with 23 bases left in between.

The rearrangement joins TRBV6-2 or TRBV6-3 to TRBJ2-7, with 7 bases fitting TRBD1. CDR1 MNHEY and CDR2 SVGEGT come from the germline V gene. Unmatched junction bases numbered 12, after V lost 6 bases and J lost 4 bases. This CDR3 comprises 15 residues. This chain's CDR3 is CASRPIKQGQYEQYF. CDR3 DNA sequence: TGTGCCAGCAGACCCATCAAACAGGGGCAATACGAGCAGTACTTC.

V is TRBV29-1 and J is TRBJ1-2; no clear D. V lost 5 bases to trimming and J lost 5 bases, with 9 bases between them. CDR1 is SQVTM, CDR2 ANQGSEA, per germline. The CDR3 contains 11 residues. The CDR3 loop reads CSVWEPYGYTF. The DNA for the CDR3 is TGCAGCGTTTGGGAGCCGTATGGCTACACCTTC.

This clonotype has at least ten counts. This chain joins TRBV27 and TRBJ1-2, with TRBD1 matching 7 bases. The CDR3 is 14 amino acids. J lost 5 bases, V lost 2 bases, and 5 bases had no gene match. CDR1 is MNHEY, CDR2 SMNVEV, per germline (reference sequence). CDR3 residues: CASSLRGTVYGYTF. In DNA form, the CDR3 reads TGTGCCAGCAGTTTACGCGGGACAGTATATGGCTACACCTTC.

The chain recombines TRBV19 with TRBJ1-1; weak D call: TRBD1 (5 bases). This CDR3 has 15 amino acids. V was cut by 7 bases and J by 4 bases, with 19 bases left in between. The germline V gene has CDR1 LNHDA and CDR2 SQIVND (reference sequence). CDR3 coding DNA: TGTGCCAGTATGCGGGGGGGAACCACGGGCACTGAAGCTTTCTTT. This sequence encodes CASMRGGTTGTEAFF. The whole variable domain, filled in from reference TRBV19 and TRBJ1-1, reads DGGITQSPKYLFRKEGQNVTLSCEQNLNHDAMYWYRQDPGQGLRLIYYSQIVNDFQKGDIAEGYSVSREKKESFPLTVTSAQKNPTAFYLCASMRGGTTGTEAFFGQGTRLTVV.

About this clonotype itself: The junction departs from the called germline gene at one end, perhaps through a read error. J is TRBJ2-5 and V is TRBV2; D not resolved. CDR1 and CDR2 (germline): SNHLY, FYNNEI. The CDR3 runs 14 residues. The CDR3 reads CAGSPPETQETQYF. The DNA of the CDR3 is TGTGCCGGCAGTCCCCCGGAGACCCAAGAGACCCAGTACTTC.

The rearrangement uses TRBV28 and TRBJ2-5, with TRBD2 matching over 8 bases. J lost 5 bases, V lost 8 bases, and 10 bases had no gene match. CDR1 MDHEN and CDR2 SYDVKM come from the germline V gene. The CDR3 is made up of 14 amino acids. This CDR3 is CASLSGGAYETQYF. In nucleotides, the CDR3 is TGTGCCAGCTTGTCCGGGGGGGCGTACGAGACCCAGTACTTC.

This clonotype was detected many times. CDR3 protein: CASSPGGESYGYTF. The CDR3, as DNA: TGTGCCAGCAGCCCCGGAGGGGAGTCCTATGGCTACACCTTC. The chain has TRBV7-2 and TRBJ1-2; TRBD1 is a possible D gene (5 bases). The V end lost 5 bases, the J end lost 4 bases, and 14 bases lay between the germline ends. Germline CDR1 SGHTA, CDR2 FQGNSA. CDR3 length equals 14 residues.